This T cell receptor beta chain stems from a study of PD-L1 blockade in urothelial cancer. Only in-frame clones appear in the TCRdb table, and some are missing; sequencing was by immunoSEQ multiplex PCR. Of roughly 42,000 clones listed, 81% were seen once; the top ten hold roughly 2.8%. The sequencing here drew on PBMCs, taken around atezolizumab (anti-PD-L1) treatment. The source of this sequence is a man in his sixties or seventies with urothelial cancer.

CDR3 nucleotide sequence: TGTGCCAGCAGCTTTTACGGGAGACCCTACGAGCAGTACTTC. Its protein product is CASSFYGRPYEQYF. The chain uses TRBV7-9 and TRBJ2-7, with a possible D match to TRBD2 (6 bases). V lost 3 bases, J lost 2 bases, and 11 bases lay in between. The CDR3 extends over 14 amino acids. From germline, CDR1 is SEHNR and CDR2 FQNEAQ (reference sequence).